This TCR beta chain was identified in a study of blood T cell repertoires in COVID-19. Study overall: PBMCs, B-cell-depleted T cells, or T cells were the source of the cDNA or gDNA that made up the material.

The CDR3 spans 15 residues. The ends were cut back, 0 bases at V and 2 bases at J, with 13 bases in the middle. The germline V gene encodes CDR1 GTSNPN and CDR2 SVGIG (reference sequence). Assay used: immunoSEQ multiplex PCR; TCRdb lists only in-frame clones, some missing. The sample lists some 140,000 clones; approximately 89% were seen once. The receptor was derived from a human donor in a cohort sampled during active COVID-19. The sequencing sample was made of peripheral blood. The chain uses TRBV30 and TRBJ1-1, with D unclear. The CDR3 loop reads CAWSVRSTGNTEAFF. In DNA, the CDR3 is TGTGCCTGGAGTGTACGATCGACGGGAAACACTGAAGCTTTCTTT. The variable domain in full, with the rest retrieved from reference TRBV30 and TRBJ1-1, is SQTIHQWPATLVQPVGSPLSLECTVEGTSNPNLYWYRQAAGRGLQLLFYSVGIGQISSEVPQNLSASRPQDRQFILSSKKLLLSDSGFYLCAWSVRSTGNTEAFFGQGTRLTVV.